The T cell receptor beta chain under discussion was sequenced for a study of blood T cell repertoires in COVID-19. Study details: Sites in the United States, Italy and Spain provided acute and convalescent COVID-19 samples. Sample material is recorded as cDNA or gDNA derived from T cells, B-cell-depleted T cells, or PBMCs.

V was pared by 0 bases and J by 0 bases, with 6 bases between. From germline, CDR1 is MGHRA and CDR2 YSYEKL. The CDR3 has 15 amino acids. This clone occurred a few times. In the source study's methods: Amplifying reference gene primers gave estimates of nucleated cell counts. Sequenced by immunoSEQ multiplex PCR; TCRdb stores in-frame clones only, minus some. V and J calls and clone size come straight from that table; D and trimming were deduced from the DNA. Counted here are roughly 150,000 clones, roughly nine tenths occurring once; the ten biggest clones make up 15%. The genes are TRBV4-1 and TRBJ2-1, with D unresolved. The clonotype comes from a middle-aged woman with acute or convalescent COVID-19. Input material: peripheral blood. The DNA for the CDR3 is TGCGCCAGCAGCCAAGATCTAAGCTCCTACAATGAGCAGTTCTTC. This encodes CASSQDLSSYNEQFF.